This TCR beta chain derives from a study of monozygotic twins with inflammatory bowel disease. Remarks on this clonotype: Its cognate antigen is unknown.

TCRdb re-called the 5' RACE reads; one entry per CDR3 protein, DNA not given. In all, the sample yields roughly 90,000 distinct CDR3 sequences. One blood sample of 2 to 2.5 ml was taken from each donor. Whole-study results and caveats: Data gave no support to a single strong signal or clonotype associated with IBD. Twins with IBD had fewer clonotypes in common with others than healthy twins, particularly during disease activity.

This CDR3 region has 15 residues. The V gene's germline CDR1 is MNHEY and CDR2 SVGAGI. The clonotype comes from a human donor with ulcerative colitis or Crohn's disease, or a healthy co-twin of an affected twin (not recorded which). The V and J genes are TRBV6-5 and TRBJ1-1; TCRdb indicates TRBD1, and absent DNA this call remains unverified. The sample taken for sequencing was blood. CDR3 protein: CASSSERGGRTEAFF.